This T cell receptor (beta chain) was obtained from a study of neurological immune-mediated disorders. Synthesis of cDNA used 5'RACE (with 10-nucleotide random UMIs). TCRdb reprocessed the 5' RACE reads via MiXCR and lists one record per CDR3 protein. The sample carries roughly 70,000 distinct CDR3 sequences, around 4.2% recorded once. V lost 6 bases to trimming and J lost 6 bases; unmatched junction nucleotides: 10. Germline lookup yields CDR1 MNHNY and CDR2 SVGAGI (reference sequence). The CDR3 totals 14 residues. This clonotype appeared many times. This TCR was sampled from a man aged 30 to 45 with multiple sclerosis. Sequencing was carried out using PBMCs. The J gene is TRBJ2-7, the V gene TRBV6-6; 8 bases are a match to TRBD1. CDR3 sequence reads: CASSWTGTQGEQYF. DNA of the CDR3: TGTGCCAGCAGCTGGACAGGGACGCAAGGCGAGCAGTACTTC.